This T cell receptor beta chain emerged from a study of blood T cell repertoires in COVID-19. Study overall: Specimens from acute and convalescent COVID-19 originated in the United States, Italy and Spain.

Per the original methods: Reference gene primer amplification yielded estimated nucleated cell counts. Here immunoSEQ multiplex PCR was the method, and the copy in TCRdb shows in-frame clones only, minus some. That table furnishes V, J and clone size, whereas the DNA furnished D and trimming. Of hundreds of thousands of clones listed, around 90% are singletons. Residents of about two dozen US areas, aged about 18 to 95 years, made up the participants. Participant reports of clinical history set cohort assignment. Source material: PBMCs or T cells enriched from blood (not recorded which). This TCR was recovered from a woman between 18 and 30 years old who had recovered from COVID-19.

DNA of the CDR3: TGTGCCAGCAGCGTCCTCGGGGGGACCTACAATGAGCAGTTCTTC. It codes for CASSVLGGTYNEQFF. The chain links TRBV7-8 to TRBJ2-1; 7 bases match TRBD2. V shed 5 bases and J 2 bases; nucleotides not matched to a gene: 6. The CDR3 is 15 residues long. Germline V CDR1 and CDR2: SGHVS, FQNEAQ.